Listed here are 16 T cell receptor beta chains from one sample, sequenced in a study of cytomegalovirus exposure and HLA in healthy donors. The PCR used 60 Vbeta and 13 Jbeta primers. This table comes from immunoSEQ multiplex PCR, and its TCRdb copy is limited to in-frame clones, with some not included. This table has approximately 130,000 clones, approximately 78% appearing once. Sequencing was carried out using PBMCs. These receptor sequences come from a man aged 40-49 years in good health and CMV-seronegative.

The CDR3 sequence: CASSKDGGRPDTQYF. The CDR3 coding sequence is TGTGCCAGCAGCAAAGACGGCGGGAGGCCAGATACGCAGTATTTT. The J gene is TRBJ2-3, the V gene TRBV21-1; the D segment call TRBD2 is taken from the table without a DNA check. TRBV21-1 has pseudogene status. This CDR3 is 15 amino acids long.

The chain combines TRBV7-3 with TRBJ2-7; 8 bases agree with TRBD2. The junction had 6 bases not matched to a gene; V was cut back by 5 bases and J by 6 bases. The CDR3 length is 13 residues. The germline V gene has CDR1 SGHTA and CDR2 FQGTGA. CDR3 sequence: CASSPGTRTEQYF. The CDR3, as DNA: TGTGCCAGCAGCCCCGGGACTAGAACCGAGCAGTACTTC.

The CDR3 here is CASSLTGGHQPQHF. CDR3 coding DNA: TGTGCCAGCAGCTTGACAGGGGGCCATCAGCCCCAGCATTTT. J is TRBJ1-5 and V is TRBV7-9, with 10 bases lining up with TRBD1. There are 14 residues in the CDR3. Germline CDR1 SEHNR, CDR2 FQNEAQ (reference sequence). The V gene end was trimmed by 3 bases and the J gene end by 5 bases; junction bases not matched to a gene: 1.

This clone was recorded only once. The chain is built from TRBV2 and TRBJ1-5; TRBD1 matches at 10 bases. CDR3 length: 13 amino acids. Per the germline V gene, CDR1 is SNHLY and CDR2 is FYNNEI. V lost 6 bases, J lost 7 bases, and 3 bases stayed unmatched. Here the CDR3 reads CASRGQGWQPQHF. As DNA, the CDR3 is TGTGCCAGCAGGGGACAGGGGTGGCAGCCCCAGCATTTT.

This clone was counted a few times. The rearrangement uses TRBV28 and TRBJ2-3; 7 bases agree with TRBD2. CDR1 is MDHEN, CDR2 SYDVKM, per germline. The CDR3 is made up of 14 amino acids. V shed 4 bases and J 4 bases; nucleotides not matched to a gene: 5. The CDR3 sequence is CASSSWTSPDTQYF. CDR3 DNA sequence: TGTGCCAGCAGTTCATGGACTAGTCCAGATACGCAGTATTTT.

This chain joins TRBV5-1 and TRBJ2-3; 7 bases are shared with TRBD2. This CDR3 is 17 amino acids long. The V gene's germline CDR1 is SGHRS and CDR2 YFSETQ. With V trimmed by 0 bases and J by 4 bases, 11 bases remained unmatched. CDR3 nucleotides: TGCGCCAGCAGCTTGGGGCCAGAAGGAGCGGGACCAGATACGCAGTATTTT. Translated, it gives CASSLGPEGAGPDTQYF.

This chain uses TRBV7-2 with TRBJ1-1; D is ambiguous. The V and J ends lost 0 bases and 3 bases respectively, with 8 bases between them. CDR1 and CDR2 from the germline V gene are SGHTA and FQGNSA. The CDR3 covers 14 residues. In DNA form, the CDR3 reads TGTGCCAGCAGCTTAGCGCTGAGGGACACTGAAGCTTTCTTT. This sequence encodes CASSLALRDTEAFF.

This clone was picked up one time. The chain has TRBV10-3 and TRBJ1-3; 11 positions match TRBD1. The CDR3 sequence is 18 residues long. Germline V lookup: CDR1 ENHRY, CDR2 SYGVKD. The V and J ends lost 6 bases and 1 base, in that order; junction bases with no gene match: 11. The CDR3 DNA is TGTGCCATCAGCCGGGACAGGGGGGCAGCGGTATCTGGAAACACCATATATTTT. Translated, it gives CAISRDRGAAVSGNTIYF.

The chain employs TRBV5-4 and TRBJ2-7; D possibly corresponds to TRBD1 (6 bases). The germline gives CDR1 SGHNT, CDR2 YYREEE (reference sequence). V shed 4 bases and J shed 6 bases, with 17 bases lying between them. The CDR3 is made up of 14 amino acids. The CDR3 sequence is CASSNRAPTGEQYF. The CDR3 nucleotides read TGTGCCAGCAGCAACAGGGCCCCAACGGGCGAGCAGTACTTC.

V and J are TRBV28 and TRBJ2-1, with 10 bases aligning to TRBD2. From germline, CDR1 is MDHEN and CDR2 SYDVKM. The CDR3 has 15 residues. The J segment lost 3 bases and the V segment lost 6 bases, leaving 5 bases of the junction unmatched. The chain's CDR3 is CASSRGLANYNEQFF. For the CDR3, the DNA is TGTGCCAGCAGCCGGGGACTAGCGAACTACAATGAGCAGTTCTTC.

The V and J genes are TRBV11-2 and TRBJ1-6; 9 bases agree with TRBD1. The CDR3 is made up of 15 amino acids. CDR1 SGHAT and CDR2 FQNNGV come from the germline V gene. V trimming: 3 bases; J trimming: 9 bases; junction bases outside the gene matches: 6. The CDR3 sequence: CASSFSGDRASPLHF. CDR3 DNA: TGTGCCAGCAGCTTCAGTGGGGACAGGGCTTCACCCCTCCACTTT.

The chain is built from TRBV4-3 and TRBJ2-5; D may be TRBD1 (5 bases). The J call may be faulty, since TRBJ2-7 better matches the DNA end. The CDR3 runs to 16 residues. The germline CDR1 and CDR2 sequences are LGHNA and YSLEER. CDR3 residues: CASSQDSGIGAYEQYF. In DNA, the CDR3 is TGCGCCAGCAGCCAAGATTCAGGGATAGGAGCCTACGAGCAGTACTTC.

The chain couples TRBV23-1 to TRBJ2-2; weak D call: TRBD2 (5 bases). TRBV23-1 is placed among ORFs of uncertain function. CDR3 length: 16 amino acids. Trimming took off 1 base at V and 0 bases at J, with 9 bases between the two ends. The CDR3 loop is CASSQLSAANTGELFF. The CDR3 region has the DNA TGCGCCAGCAGTCAATTGTCAGCGGCGAACACCGGGGAGCTGTTTTTT.

This clone was detected only once. The gene calls are TRBV4-3 and TRBJ2-7, with 8 bases identical to TRBD1. The V gene's germline CDR1 is LGHNA and CDR2 YSLEER. The CDR3 loop spans 13 amino acids. Trimming cost V 4 bases and J 7 bases; bases outside gene matches: 6. CDR3 DNA sequence: TGCGCCAGCAGCCGGCAGGGGGCTGGGGAGCAGTACTTC. Residues: CASSRQGAGEQYF.

The V call is TRBV28, the J call TRBJ1-2; TRBD1 might be the D (6 bases). There are 15 residues in the CDR3. Looked up from germline, CDR1 is MDHEN and CDR2 is SYDVKM. Trimming removed 6 bases from V and 1 base from J, with 15 bases in between. As DNA, the CDR3 is TGTGCCAGCAGCCAGACAGGAGAACTTAACTATGGCTACACCTTC. Amino acid sequence: CASSQTGELNYGYTF.

V gene TRBV6-5 combines with J gene TRBJ1-2, with 7 bases identical to TRBD1. V was pared by 6 bases and J by 2 bases, with 3 bases of the junction left unmatched. The CDR3 runs to 13 residues. Germline loops: CDR1 MNHEY, CDR2 SVGAGI. CDR3: CASRETGNYGYTF. DNA of the CDR3: TGTGCCAGCAGAGAGACAGGGAACTATGGCTACACCTTC.